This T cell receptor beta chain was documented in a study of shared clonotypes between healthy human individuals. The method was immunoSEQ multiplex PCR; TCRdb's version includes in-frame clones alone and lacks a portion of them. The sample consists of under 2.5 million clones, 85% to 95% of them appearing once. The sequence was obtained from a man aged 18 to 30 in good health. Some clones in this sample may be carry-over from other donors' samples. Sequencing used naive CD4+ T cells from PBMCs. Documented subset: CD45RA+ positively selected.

The CDR3 loop reads CASSMIGRMNTEAFF. CDR3 nucleotide sequence: TGTGCCAGTAGTATGATTGGCCGCATGAACACTGAAGCTTTCTTT. The rearrangement joins TRBV19 to TRBJ1-1; D is unresolved. With 3 bases removed from V and 0 bases from J, the gap between germline ends came to 11 bases. Germline V gene lookup returns CDR1 LNHDA and CDR2 SQIVND (reference sequence). CDR3 length: 15 residues.